This T cell receptor (beta chain) appears in the sequencing data of a study of PD-1 blockade in classical Hodgkin lymphoma. Study outcomes and limitations: The diversity seen at baseline in complete responders resembled that of newly diagnosed patients.

This CDR3 is built from 15 residues. CDR1 is SGHRS and CDR2 is YFSETQ in the germline V gene. Trimming stripped 1 base from V and 0 bases from J, with 8 bases between. This clone was recorded once. Its antigen is undetermined. TCRdb's copy holds only in-frame clones and misses some; the assay was immunoSEQ multiplex PCR. This sample yields 95,000 to 120,000 clones, of which about 88% are seen a single time; just under 20% belongs to the top ten. Every patient had relapsed following autologous stem cell transplantation, and cohorts differed in brentuximab vedotin exposure. This sequence originates from a human donor with classical Hodgkin lymphoma. This specimen was peripheral blood mononuclear cells (PBMCs), taken before the second cycle of nivolumab. V usage is TRBV5-1 and J usage is TRBJ2-1, with D hard to call. DNA of the CDR3: TGCGCCAGCAGCTTGAGCCCAAGCTCCTACAATGAGCAGTTCTTC. It translates to CASSLSPSSYNEQFF.